These 16 T cell receptor beta chains originate from one sample sequenced in a study of human T cells and chemical hapten exposure. TCRdb passed the RACE reads through MiXCR, listing each CDR3 protein once. The sample contains 100,000 to 150,000 distinct CDR3 sequences, approximately 8.3% of which appear only once. Specified time point: healthy volunteer bleed at 2 weeks. Total RNA was extracted from unfractionated whole blood. The sequenced material came from whole blood. These TCRs come from a male donor in good health. Some clones in this sample may be carry-over from other donors' samples.

The V gene is TRBV18, the J gene TRBJ1-1, with 7 bases matching TRBD1. Germline trimming cut 3 bases from V and 8 bases from J; bases unmatched to any gene: 9. This CDR3 region has 14 residues. CDR1 is KGHSH and CDR2 is LQKENI in the germline V gene. The CDR3 spells CASSPRGGTAEAFF. The CDR3 nucleotides are TGTGCCAGCTCACCTCGAGGAGGGACAGCCGAAGCTTTCTTT.

This clonotype came up a few times. The chain uses TRBV5-1 and TRBJ2-1; 8 positions agree with TRBD2. CDR3 length equals 16 residues. CDR1 SGHRS and CDR2 YFSETQ come from the germline V gene. The ends lost 0 bases at V and 11 bases at J; junction bases unmatched: 13. CDR3 sequence (DNA): TGCGCCAGCAGCTTGGAAAGCGGGACTCGGGGGGGGAAGCAGTTCTTC. Translating it yields CASSLESGTRGGKQFF.

This clonotype was seen at least ten times. The chain carries TRBV2 and TRBJ1-1; weak D call: TRBD1 (6 bases). Germline CDR1 and CDR2: SNHLY and FYNNEI. V lost 4 bases and J 3 bases, leaving 9 bases between the germline ends. The CDR3 consists of 13 residues. The CDR3 region is CASSVNRDTEAFF. Written as DNA, the CDR3 is TGTGCCAGCAGTGTAAACAGGGACACTGAAGCTTTCTTT. Full variable domain (rest looked up from reference TRBV2 and TRBJ1-1): EPEVTQTPSHQVTQMGQEVILRCVPISNHLYFYWYRQILGQKVEFLVSFYNNEISEKSEIFDDQFSVERPDGSNFTLKIRSTKLEDSAMYFCASSVNRDTEAFFGQGTRLTVV.

The genes are TRBV6-6 and TRBJ2-5, with D perhaps being TRBD1 or TRBD2 (5 bases each). The length of the CDR3 is 15 residues. V was shortened by 0 bases and J by 0 bases, with 8 bases between the two germline ends. From germline, CDR1 is MNHNY and CDR2 SVGAGI (reference sequence). The CDR3 here is CASSYSGTYQETQYF. In nucleotides, the CDR3 is TGTGCCAGCAGTTACTCAGGGACCTACCAAGAGACCCAGTACTTC.

This clonotype was observed a few times. The rearrangement uses TRBV27 and TRBJ2-7, with 7 nucleotides matching TRBD1. Germline loops: CDR1 MNHEY, CDR2 SMNVEV (reference sequence). J gave up 3 bases and V 2 bases, and 4 bases lay outside the gene matches. The CDR3 contains 14 residues. In DNA, the CDR3 is TGTGCCAGCAGTTTACCCGCAGGGGGCTACGAGCAGTACTTC. It codes for CASSLPAGGYEQYF.

This clonotype was seen repeatedly, ten times or more. The chain links TRBV6-6 to TRBJ1-5; D uncertain. V was cut by 6 bases and J by 6 bases, with 18 bases left in between. The CDR3 has 15 amino acids. Germline CDR1 is MNHNY and CDR2 is SVGAGI (reference sequence). CDR3 sequence reads: CASSLSESPTQPQHF. CDR3 DNA sequence: TGTGCCAGCAGCCTCTCCGAGAGCCCTACTCAGCCCCAGCATTTT.

The chain uses TRBV20-1 and TRBJ2-3; 10 nucleotides align to TRBD2. This CDR3 has 16 residues. Germline assignment: CDR1 DFQATT and CDR2 SNEGSKA (reference sequence). V trimming: 0 bases; J trimming: 2 bases; junction bases outside the gene matches: 5. The CDR3 loop reads CSARDPTSGFTDTQYF. CDR3 bases: TGCAGTGCTAGAGATCCGACTAGCGGGTTCACAGATACGCAGTATTTT.

This clonotype was found a few times. The chain has TRBV15 and TRBJ1-5; D unresolved. From germline, CDR1 is LNHNV and CDR2 YYDKDF (reference sequence). The CDR3 runs to 16 residues. The V end was cut by 0 bases, the J end by 2 bases, with 11 bases between. CDR3 sequence reads: CATSRDPRAGNQPQHF. The CDR3 DNA reads as TGTGCCACCAGCAGAGATCCGCGAGCGGGCAATCAGCCCCAGCATTTT.

This clonotype was seen a handful of times. The chain has TRBV5-1 and TRBJ2-1; no clear D gene. V was pared by 0 bases and J by 8 bases, with 9 bases between. CDR3 length: 13 amino acids. Germline assignment: CDR1 SGHRS and CDR2 YFSETQ. The CDR3 region is CASSLEKLDEQFF. The DNA for the CDR3 is TGCGCCAGCAGCTTGGAAAAATTGGATGAGCAGTTCTTC.

The chain combines TRBV12-3 or TRBV12-4 with TRBJ2-5; TRBD2 agrees at 10 bases. The CDR3 is 14 residues long. V lost 5 bases and J lost 3; bases outside the gene matches: 3. The chain's CDR3 is CASSSSGGKETQYF. The CDR3 region has the DNA TGTGCCAGCAGTAGTAGCGGGGGGAAAGAGACCCAGTACTTC.

The sample holds a few counts of this clonotype. V is TRBV9 and J is TRBJ1-1; perhaps TRBD1 as D (6 bases). Germline V gene lookup returns CDR1 SGDLS and CDR2 YYNGEE. CDR3 length equals 16 residues. Trimming removed 0 bases at V and 1 base at J, with 13 bases between. The CDR3 reads CASSVVAGAGNTEAFF. The CDR3, as DNA: TGTGCCAGCAGCGTAGTAGCAGGGGCCGGGAACACTGAAGCTTTCTTT. The whole variable domain, remainder taken from reference TRBV9 and TRBJ1-1, is DSGVTQTPKHLITATGQRVTLRCSPRSGDLSVYWYQQSLDQGLQFLIQYYNGEERAKGNILERFSAQQFPDLHSELNLSSLELGDSALYFCASSVVAGAGNTEAFFGQGTRLTVV.

The chain has TRBV6-5 and TRBJ2-3, with D uncertain. From germline, CDR1 is MNHEY and CDR2 SVGAGI. Trimming cost V 8 bases and J 0 bases, with 9 bases left between them. CDR3 length: 13 amino acids. The CDR3: CASARHSTDTQYF. In DNA, the CDR3 is TGTGCCAGCGCGCGACATAGCACAGATACGCAGTATTTT.

V usage is TRBV30 and J usage is TRBJ2-7; 9 nucleotides align to TRBD2. V lost 0 bases and J lost 5; bases outside the gene matches: 5. There are 14 residues in the CDR3. Germline V lookup: CDR1 GTSNPN, CDR2 SVGIG (reference sequence). The CDR3 spells CAWSVVLAGHEQYF. CDR3 sequence (DNA): TGTGCCTGGAGTGTAGTCCTAGCGGGACACGAGCAGTACTTC.

This clonotype was observed many times. V and J are TRBV27 and TRBJ2-1, with TRBD2 matching over 13 bases. V lost 3 bases and J lost 7; bases outside the gene matches: 6. CDR1 and CDR2 from the germline V gene are MNHEY and SMNVEV (reference sequence). The CDR3 spans 16 residues. This CDR3 reads CASSFRLAGGLNEQFF. The CDR3 DNA follows: TGTGCCAGCAGTTTTCGACTAGCGGGGGGTCTGAATGAGCAGTTCTTC.

This clonotype was picked up many times. The chain recombines TRBV5-1 with TRBJ2-6; D is unclear. The ends were cut back, 0 bases at V and 1 base at J, with 17 bases in the middle. CDR3 size: 19 residues. The germline CDR1 and CDR2 sequences are SGHRS and YFSETQ. CDR3 protein: CASSLVQRKLGSGANVLTF. CDR3 bases: TGCGCCAGCAGCTTGGTACAGCGTAAATTAGGATCTGGGGCCAACGTCCTGACTTTC.

The table lists this clonotype with many counts. The genes are TRBV29-1 and TRBJ2-3; the D gene could be TRBD1 or TRBD2 (7 bases each). V lost 2 bases and J 4 bases, leaving 13 bases between the germline ends. CDR3 size: 14 residues. The germline V gene encodes CDR1 SQVTM and CDR2 ANQGSEA. CDR3 loop: CSVESGGGPDTQYF. The CDR3 DNA sequence: TGCAGCGTTGAATCAGGGGGGGGCCCAGATACGCAGTATTTT.